What follows are 24 T cell receptor beta chains derived from one specimen sequenced in a study of shared clonotypes between healthy human individuals (dated by TCRdb to 2019 to 2021). To prepare the library, the immunoSEQ multiplex PCR assay was applied. In TCRdb, the immuneACCESS table is reduced to in-frame sequences with V and J assigned. These tables do not hold every clone; where another copy was compared, an unresolved V gene accounts for under half, and the others remain unexplained. In all, the sample holds millions of clones, and about 92% of those were seen once. In total, the top ten clones hold about 1.8% of the sample. CD8 naive samples consisted of CD45RO-negative cells that were positively selected for CCR7, yielding a CD45RA+CCR7+ population without TemRA cells. The source material was naive CD8+ T cells from PBMCs. The cell subset or site label, read with the paper, signifies: CD45RA+CCR7+. The origin of the receptors is a man younger than 30 in good health. Some clones in this sample may be carry-over from other donors' samples.

The V and J genes are TRBV7-9 and TRBJ2-7; 12 bases are shared with TRBD1. The V and J ends lost 4 bases and 4 bases, in that order; junction bases with no gene match: 17. Germline lookup yields CDR1 SEHNR and CDR2 FQNEAQ (reference sequence). CDR3 size: 19 residues. CDR3 protein: CASSSATTKPGQGAYEQYF. CDR3 in DNA: TGTGCCAGCAGCTCCGCCACGACCAAACCGGGACAGGGGGCTTACGAGCAGTACTTC.

The V and J genes are TRBV10-3 and TRBJ2-7; weak D call: TRBD2 (6 bases). Per the germline V gene, CDR1 is ENHRY and CDR2 is SYGVKD. CDR3 size: 14 residues. V gave up 3 bases and J gave up 4 bases, with 13 bases separating them. The CDR3 sequence is CAISDYTGSYEQYF. The CDR3, as DNA: TGTGCCATCAGTGATTATACCGGGAGTTACGAGCAGTACTTC.

CDR3 coding DNA: TGTGCCAGCAGCTCAAAAAGGGACTTTCCCACAGATACGCAGTATTTT. It specifies CASSSKRDFPTDTQYF. This sequence joins TRBV28 and TRBJ2-3, with D tentatively TRBD2 (6 bases). The germline V gene encodes CDR1 MDHEN and CDR2 SYDVKM. Trimming took 6 bases from V and 2 from J, leaving 18 bases between them. The CDR3 sequence is 16 residues long.

The chain links TRBV19 to TRBJ2-2; a possible D gene is TRBD1 (5 bases). Trimming took 10 bases from V and 3 from J, leaving 6 bases between them. Germline CDR1 LNHDA, CDR2 SQIVND (reference sequence). The length of the CDR3 is 11 residues. DNA for the CDR3: TGTGCCATAGGGGACACCGGGGAGCTGTTTTTT. This translates into CAIGDTGELFF.

In this sample, this clone turned up once. The CDR3 DNA follows: TGTGCCTGGAGTAAGGTAGCGGCTAGCACAGATACGCAGTATTTT. It encodes CAWSKVAASTDTQYF. This rearrangement joins TRBV30 to TRBJ2-3, with a possible D match to TRBD2 (6 bases). CDR3 length equals 15 residues. Trimming took off 2 bases at V and 0 bases at J, with 12 bases between the two ends. Germline V gene lookup returns CDR1 GTSNPN and CDR2 SVGIG (reference sequence).

The J gene is TRBJ2-3, the V gene TRBV7-6; 7 nucleotides match TRBD2. The CDR3 consists of 16 residues. CDR1 is SGHVS and CDR2 is FNYEAQ in the germline V gene. The ends lost 1 base at V and 3 bases at J; junction bases unmatched: 7. CDR3 sequence: CASSLGYSGGTDTQYF. In nucleotides, the CDR3 is TGTGCCAGCAGCTTAGGCTATTCGGGGGGAACAGATACGCAGTATTTT.

The chain combines TRBV7-9 with TRBJ2-1; D is possibly TRBD1 or TRBD2 (6 bases each). CDR1 SEHNR and CDR2 FQNEAQ come from the germline V gene (reference sequence). This CDR3 has 14 residues. Trimming cost V 2 bases and J 5 bases, with 10 bases left between them. CDR3 residues: CASSLSGANNEQFF. CDR3 in DNA: TGTGCCAGCAGCTTATCGGGGGCGAACAATGAGCAGTTCTTC.

The chain employs TRBV2 and TRBJ2-7; 7 nucleotides match TRBD1. With 5 bases clipped from V and 3 bases from J, the junction kept 10 bases outside the gene matches. The length of the CDR3 is 15 residues. Germline V gene sequence: CDR1 SNHLY, CDR2 FYNNEI. CDR3 sequence (DNA): TGTGCCAGCAGTCACGGACAGGTGGCCATCTACGAGCAGTACTTC. As protein: CASSHGQVAIYEQYF. The full variable domain, with the rest looked up from reference TRBV2 and TRBJ2-7, is EPEVTQTPSHQVTQMGQEVILRCVPISNHLYFYWYRQILGQKVEFLVSFYNNEISEKSEIFDDQFSVERPDGSNFTLKIRSTKLEDSAMYFCASSHGQVAIYEQYFGPGTRLTVT.

This clone appeared a single time. CDR3 in DNA: TGTGCCAGCAGCCCCCAACCCGGACAGGGACCCACCACAGATACGCAGTATTTT. It encodes CASSPQPGQGPTTDTQYF. The chain recombines TRBV7-9 with TRBJ2-3; 8 nucleotides line up with TRBD1. Germline CDR1 is SEHNR and CDR2 is FQNEAQ (reference sequence). After removal of 5 bases from V and 2 bases from J, the junction contained 15 bases not matched to a gene. This CDR3 comprises 18 residues.

V and J are TRBV6-1 and TRBJ2-7, with TRBD2 matching over 13 bases. Per the germline V gene, CDR1 is MNHNS and CDR2 is SASEGT. The CDR3 runs 15 residues. J lost 4 bases, V lost 6 bases, and 6 bases had no gene match. The CDR3 sequence: CASSDGTSGEYEQYF. CDR3 sequence (DNA): TGTGCCAGCAGCGACGGGACTAGCGGGGAGTACGAGCAGTACTTC.

The genes are TRBV11-2 and TRBJ1-1; unclear D gene. CDR1 is SGHAT and CDR2 is FQNNGV in the germline V gene. The CDR3 is made up of 15 amino acids. V dropped 4 bases and J dropped 1 base, with 13 bases sitting between them. The CDR3 region has the DNA TGTGCCAGCAGCTCCCCGCCGGCGGCGAACACTGAAGCTTTCTTT. It codes for CASSSPPAANTEAFF.

The CDR3 DNA sequence: TGTGCCACCAGCAGAGATTGGGCGCAGGGGGGTCCAGGCTACGAGCAGTACTTC. Translating gives CATSRDWAQGGPGYEQYF. V and J are TRBV15 and TRBJ2-7, with D possibly being TRBD1 (7 bases). The CDR3 is made up of 18 amino acids. The V gene's germline CDR1 is LNHNV and CDR2 YYDKDF (reference sequence). V lost 0 bases and J 3 bases, leaving 21 bases between the germline ends.

The chain combines TRBV30 with TRBJ1-5; TRBD1 aligns across 7 bases. The CDR3 runs to 15 residues. After removal of 7 bases from V and 3 bases from J, the junction contained 12 bases not matched to a gene. Per the germline V gene, CDR1 is GTSNPN and CDR2 is SVGIG (reference sequence). Written as DNA, the CDR3 is TGTGCCTCCGAGGACAGGCTCTGGGTCAATCAGCCCCAGCATTTT. Protein sequence: CASEDRLWVNQPQHF.

This clone was seen many times. V is TRBV5-6 and J is TRBJ1-1; tentatively, D is TRBD1 (6 bases). V lost 1 base, J lost 3 bases, and 13 bases lay in between. The length of the CDR3 is 15 residues. Looked up from germline, CDR1 is SGHDT and CDR2 is YYEEEE. CDR3 sequence reads: CASSLPTWGHTEAFF. The CDR3 DNA follows: TGTGCCAGCAGCTTGCCCACGTGGGGGCACACTGAAGCTTTCTTT.

V and J are TRBV30 and TRBJ2-7; D remains ambiguous. CDR1 and CDR2 from the germline V gene are GTSNPN and SVGIG (reference sequence). The CDR3 contains 13 residues. V gave up 1 base and J gave up 2 bases, with 9 bases separating them. In nucleotides, the CDR3 is TGTGCCTGGAGTGGTGGCAGACCCTACGAGCAGTACTTC. Encoded protein: CAWSGGRPYEQYF.

The chain recombines TRBV30 with TRBJ2-2; possible D gene TRBD1, 6 bases. The CDR3 consists of 14 residues. Trimming took 1 base from V and 3 from J, leaving 9 bases between them. Germline CDR1 GTSNPN, CDR2 SVGIG (reference sequence). In DNA form, the CDR3 reads TGTGCCTGGAGTGCCACAGGGTACACCGGGGAGCTGTTTTTT. This gives the protein CAWSATGYTGELFF.

This rearrangement joins TRBV4-1 to TRBJ2-5, with D possibly being TRBD2 (5 bases). CDR3 length: 15 residues. V was shortened by 0 bases and J by 5 bases, with 13 bases between the two germline ends. Germline V gives CDR1 MGHRA, CDR2 YSYEKL. Here the CDR3 reads CASSQEWPSLETQYF. The CDR3 DNA reads as TGCGCCAGCAGCCAAGAGTGGCCTAGCCTGGAGACCCAGTACTTC.

Notes on this clone: An end of the junction differs from the germline gene, which may be a read error. This chain links TRBV29-1 with TRBJ2-7, with 7 bases aligning to TRBD2. In germline, CDR1 is SQVTM, CDR2 ANQGSEA. The CDR3 totals 12 residues. CDR3 protein: CSGIAGSSEQYF. CDR3 in DNA: TGCAGCGGTATAGCGGGCTCCTCCGAGCAGTACTTC.

V is TRBV27 and J is TRBJ2-2, with D perhaps assigned TRBD1 or TRBD2 (6 bases each). The CDR3 totals 14 residues. Germline CDR1 MNHEY, CDR2 SMNVEV (reference sequence). V was cut by 8 bases and J by 5 bases, with 15 bases left in between. The CDR3 loop reads CASGISGATGELFF. For the CDR3, the DNA is TGTGCCAGCGGTATTTCGGGGGCTACCGGGGAGCTGTTTTTT.

This chain joins TRBV27 and TRBJ2-2; 9 positions match TRBD2. Germline CDR1 reads MNHEY; CDR2 reads SMNVEV (reference sequence). With 6 bases clipped from V and 3 bases from J, the junction kept 23 bases outside the gene matches. CDR3 size: 21 residues. CDR3 bases: TGTGCCAGCAGGTCGTTGGGGGCAGGCCTAGCGGGAATGTCGGACACCGGGGAGCTGTTTTTT. Translation: CASRSLGAGLAGMSDTGELFF.

J is TRBJ2-2 and V is TRBV27; D unresolved. Germline V CDR1 and CDR2: MNHEY, SMNVEV (reference sequence). Trimming cost V 5 bases and J 6 bases, with 13 bases left between them. The CDR3 has 14 residues. The DNA for the CDR3 is TGTGCCAGCAGTCCCCCCCGTGTCCCCGGGGAGCTGTTTTTT. Amino acid sequence: CASSPPRVPGELFF.

This chain joins TRBV16 and TRBJ1-4, with no clear D. Per the germline V gene, CDR1 is KGHSY and CDR2 is FQNENV. The germline V and J ends were trimmed by 2 bases and 6 bases, with 4 bases remaining between them. The length of the CDR3 is 12 residues. The chain's CDR3 is CASSQTDEKLFF. CDR3 DNA: TGTGCCAGCAGCCAAACGGATGAAAAACTGTTTTTT.

The chain uses TRBV25-1 and TRBJ2-7; D is uncertain. Germline lookup yields CDR1 MGHDK and CDR2 SYGVNS. Between the trimmed V and J ends, which lost 4 bases and 7 bases, there was a span of 8 bases. The CDR3 loop spans 11 amino acids. CDR3 bases: TGTGCCAGCAGTGCGGCGGTAGAGCAGTACTTC. Translation gives CASSAAVEQYF.

The chain uses TRBV6-5 and TRBJ1-3; TRBD1 might be the D (5 bases). This CDR3 contains 14 residues. V lost 6 bases and J 0 bases, leaving 9 bases between the germline ends. The V gene's germline CDR1 is MNHEY and CDR2 SVGAGI. CDR3 coding DNA: TGTGCCAGCAGGGCCGGGACCTCTGGAAACACCATATATTTT. Translated, it gives CASRAGTSGNTIYF.